Below, 10 T cell receptor beta chains from the same sample are listed, as sequenced in a study of blood T cell repertoires in COVID-19 (dated by TCRdb to the early 2020s). Library preparation used the immunoSEQ multiplex PCR assay. TCRdb carries this immuneACCESS record with in-frame sequences only. Its versions omit some clonotypes, under half of them owing to an unresolved V gene in the studies checked, with the rest unexplained. Within this sample are fewer than 250,000 clones, with about 88% of them counted one time only. Of the sample, over 1.5% is held by the ten largest clones. Input material: peripheral blood. The receptor set was obtained from a man in his 70s with acute or convalescent COVID-19.

J is TRBJ2-3 and V is TRBV2; 7 nucleotides match TRBD1. Germline trimming cut 4 bases from V and 1 base from J; bases unmatched to any gene: 5. Germline lookup yields CDR1 SNHLY and CDR2 FYNNEI. The CDR3 has 15 residues. In nucleotides, the CDR3 is TGTGCCAGCAGTGTCCGGGACAGACGCACAGATACGCAGTATTTT. Its protein is CASSVRDRRTDTQYF.

This sequence joins TRBV9 and TRBJ2-7, with 11 positions matching TRBD2. The V and J ends lost 0 bases and 5 bases, in that order; junction bases with no gene match: 7. Germline V CDR1 and CDR2: SGDLS, YYNGEE. The CDR3 has 16 amino acids. The CDR3 sequence is CASSVVASGRFNEQYF. The CDR3 DNA reads as TGTGCCAGCAGCGTAGTGGCTAGCGGGAGGTTTAACGAGCAGTACTTC.

This clone was recorded once. The chain employs TRBV5-1 and TRBJ2-3; 10 positions agree with TRBD2. With 0 bases clipped from V and 5 bases from J, the junction kept 6 bases outside the gene matches. Germline values: CDR1 SGHRS, CDR2 YFSETQ. The CDR3 runs to 16 residues. The CDR3 DNA is TGCGCCAGCAGCTTGGTAGCCAGGACTAGCGGAGATACGCAGTATTTT. Translated: CASSLVARTSGDTQYF.

The chain carries TRBV2 and TRBJ1-1, with no clear D. Trimming shortened V by 5 bases and J by 5 bases, and 12 bases separated the two germline ends. CDR1 is SNHLY and CDR2 is FYNNEI in the germline V gene. The length of the CDR3 is 13 residues. The DNA for the CDR3 is TGTGCCAGCAGTATTCTACTCGGGACTGAAGCTTTCTTT. Its protein is CASSILLGTEAFF.

The J gene is TRBJ1-5, the V gene TRBV25-1, with unresolved D. The CDR3 is 13 amino acids. CDR1 and CDR2 from the germline V gene are MGHDK and SYGVNS. Trimming left V 4 bases short and J 6 bases short, with 10 bases between. CDR3 bases: TGTGCCAGCAGTGCTCCTCTCGGTCAGCCCCAGCATTTT. Translated: CASSAPLGQPQHF.

This chain links TRBV18 with TRBJ2-7; 9 bases map to TRBD2. The CDR3 contains 14 residues. CDR1 and CDR2 from the germline V gene are KGHSH and LQKENI. J was trimmed by 5 bases and V by 3 bases; bases with no gene match: 5. The CDR3 is CASSPQRGAHEQYF. CDR3 nucleotides: TGTGCCAGCTCACCTCAGCGGGGGGCCCACGAGCAGTACTTC.

V gene TRBV15 combines with J gene TRBJ2-7; 11 nucleotides match TRBD2. The CDR3 runs 18 residues. V was clipped by 0 bases and J by 0 bases; unmatched bases: 7. Germline CDR1 and CDR2: LNHNV and YYDKDF (reference sequence). CDR3 sequence: CATSREGLAATSSYEQYF. The DNA of the CDR3 is TGTGCCACCAGCAGAGAGGGACTAGCGGCGACCAGCTCCTACGAGCAGTACTTC.

In DNA, the CDR3 is TGCAGCGTCGGTCAACAGGGGCTATCGAACACTGAAGCTTTCTTT. Protein product: CSVGQQGLSNTEAFF. The chain joins TRBV29-1 to TRBJ1-1; TRBD1 matches at 7 bases. Trimming cost V 6 bases and J 1 base; bases outside gene matches: 11. The germline CDR1 and CDR2 sequences are SQVTM and ANQGSEA. CDR3 size: 15 residues.

The chain links TRBV27 to TRBJ2-5; D may be TRBD2 (5 bases). V lost 4 bases to trimming and J lost 7 bases, with 16 bases between them. The V gene's germline CDR1 is MNHEY and CDR2 SMNVEV (reference sequence). The CDR3 sequence is 14 residues long. This CDR3 reads CASSSSSTVGTQYF. Here the CDR3 DNA reads TGTGCCAGCAGTTCCTCTAGCACCGTGGGGACCCAGTACTTC.

Comment on this clone: Within the sample, other DNA sequences also encode this same CDR3. The chain combines TRBV29-1 with TRBJ2-2; D perhaps matches TRBD2 (5 bases). Germline CDR1 reads SQVTM; CDR2 reads ANQGSEA. The CDR3 covers 13 residues. The germline V and J ends were trimmed by 3 bases and 5 bases, with 10 bases remaining between them. DNA for the CDR3: TGCAGCGTTGATCGGGGAAGAACCGGGGAGCTGTTTTTT. This translates into CSVDRGRTGELFF.